A single sample gave rise to the 9 T cell receptor beta chains below, sequenced in a study of monozygotic twins with cystic fibrosis. Assay used: immunoSEQ multiplex PCR; TCRdb lists only in-frame clones, some missing. The data contain tens of thousands of clones, about 96% of them seen just once; the ten biggest clones take up approximately 3%. The sample comprised blood. These TCRs come from a girl aged 2 to 9 with cystic fibrosis.

This chain's CDR3 is CASSLATSGRATDTQYF. The CDR3 DNA sequence: TGTGCCAGCAGCTTAGCTACTAGCGGGAGGGCCACAGATACGCAGTATTTT. This chain links TRBV13 with TRBJ2-3; 13 nucleotides match TRBD2. The CDR3 spans 17 residues. Germline CDR1 and CDR2: PRHDT and FYEKMQ (reference sequence). V lost 1 base and J lost 2; bases outside the gene matches: 3.

For the CDR3, the DNA is TGCAGCGTTGAGGGAGCGGTCCCCTACGAGCAGTACTTC. Amino acid sequence: CSVEGAVPYEQYF. The genes are TRBV29-1 and TRBJ2-7, with a possible D match to TRBD2 (5 bases). Germline V lookup: CDR1 SQVTM, CDR2 ANQGSEA. The CDR3 has 13 residues. V was cut by 3 bases and J by 2 bases, with 11 bases left in between.

This sequence joins TRBV27 and TRBJ2-7; D not resolved. V lost 5 bases and J 3 bases, leaving 20 bases between the germline ends. CDR3 length: 16 residues. Germline CDR1 reads MNHEY; CDR2 reads SMNVEV (reference sequence). The CDR3 loop reads CASSRRLDRRLYEQYF. The CDR3 nucleotides read TGTGCCAGCAGTCGGCGGCTAGACCGACGGCTCTACGAGCAGTACTTC.

The rearrangement links TRBV7-6 to TRBJ2-2; TRBD2 matches 13 bases. The CDR3 loop spans 18 amino acids. Per the germline V gene, CDR1 is SGHVS and CDR2 is FNYEAQ. Trimming cost V 1 base and J 3 bases; bases outside gene matches: 5. DNA for the CDR3: TGTGCCAGCAGCTTAGTACTAGCGGGAGGGACAGACACCGGGGAGCTGTTTTTT. This translates into CASSLVLAGGTDTGELFF. The complete variable domain, with remaining parts taken from reference TRBV7-6 and TRBJ2-2, reads GAGVSQSPRYKVTKRGQDVALRCDPISGHVSLYWYRQALGQGPEFLTYFNYEAQQDKSGLPNDRFSAERPEGSISTLTIQRTEQRDSAMYRCASSLVLAGGTDTGELFFGEGSRLTVL.

The V call is TRBV4-2, the J call TRBJ2-7, with D possibly being TRBD2 (5 bases). Germline V gene data show CDR1 as LGHNA and CDR2 as YNFKEQ. The CDR3 has 14 amino acids. Trimming removed 4 bases at V and 0 bases at J, with 10 bases between. The CDR3 DNA is TGTGCCAGCAGCCCCGGACTCGGCTCCTACGAGCAGTACTTC. This translates into CASSPGLGSYEQYF.

The rearrangement links TRBV5-1 to TRBJ2-4, with 14 bases matching TRBD2. The germline V gene has CDR1 SGHRS and CDR2 YFSETQ. The CDR3 contains 15 residues. V lost 1 base, J lost 7 bases, and 1 base stayed unmatched. The CDR3 region has the DNA TGCGCCAGCAGCTTGTGGACTAGCGGGAGGAACATTCAGTACTTC. This sequence encodes CASSLWTSGRNIQYF. The full variable domain, completed using reference TRBV5-1 and TRBJ2-4, is KAGVTQTPRYLIKTRGQQVTLSCSPISGHRSVSWYQQTPGQGLQFLFEYFSETQRNKGNFPGRFSGRQFSNSRSEMNVSTLELGDSALYLCASSLWTSGRNIQYFGAGTRLSVL.

This chain links TRBV4-2 with TRBJ2-7; D gene ambiguous. V lost 2 bases and J lost 4, with 18 bases in between. In germline, CDR1 is LGHNA, CDR2 YNFKEQ. The CDR3 has 16 residues. CDR3 residues: CASSQSLGKGIYEQYF. The CDR3 nucleotides read TGTGCCAGCAGCCAATCATTAGGGAAAGGTATTTACGAGCAGTACTTC.

The chain uses TRBV7-9 and TRBJ1-1; no firm D call. Germline values: CDR1 SEHNR, CDR2 FQNEAQ (reference sequence). This CDR3 is built from 13 residues. V gave up 1 base and J gave up 1 base, with 4 bases separating them. CDR3 DNA: TGTGCCAGCAGCTTAGTTGGGAACACTGAAGCTTTCTTT. Residues: CASSLVGNTEAFF.

This clone appeared a few times. The J gene is TRBJ1-5, the V gene TRBV2, with 7 bases lining up with TRBD1. This CDR3 spans 15 amino acids. Trimming at V came to 6 bases and at J to 7 bases, leaving 12 bases not matched to a gene. Germline V gene data show CDR1 as SNHLY and CDR2 as FYNNEI. The CDR3 nucleotides are TGTGCCAGCAGGGCGACAGGGTTAGGTAACCAGCCCCAGCATTTT. Its protein product is CASRATGLGNQPQHF.